A selection of T cell receptor beta chains follows, all from one sample in a study of blood T cell repertoires in COVID-19. Some clones are missing from TCRdb's copy, which holds only in-frame ones; the method was immunoSEQ multiplex PCR. The sample has fewer than 85,000 clones; around 91% are singletons. The sequenced sample consisted of peripheral blood. The receptors here all came from a woman between 45 and 60 years old in a cohort sampled during active COVID-19. Each CDR3 is given without its conserved first and last residue.

V gene	J gene	CDR3 length	CDR3 protein
TRBV20-1	TRBJ1-1	10	SASADDTEAF
TRBV5-8	TRBJ2-7	12	ASSLGTGVNEQY
TRBV21-1	TRBJ2-3	10	AHTQEADTQY
TRBV7-9	TRBJ2-2	16	ASSPKIRTQKRPGELF
TRBV7-9	TRBJ1-4	14	ASSMRANLPNEKLF
TRBV27	TRBJ2-5	12	ASSPLEGLETQY
TRBV3-1/TRBV3-2	TRBJ2-1	13	ASSQDASGSSEQF
TRBV5-3	TRBJ2-7	16	ARSCPGLAGGGRYEQY
TRBV19	TRBJ1-5	10	ASKPGNQPQH
TRBV15	TRBJ2-5	13	ATSTPLSGGETQY
TRBV27	TRBJ2-2	12	ASSFGTDTGELF
TRBV1	TRBJ2-1	10	TSNGGDNEQF
TRBV27	TRBJ2-3	14	ASSLGLAGLSDTQY
TRBV2	TRBJ2-4	12	ASSEEGIRSLQY
TRBV6-5	TRBJ2-5	11	ASRTGIEETQY
TRBV5-6	TRBJ1-1	12	ASSGETGNTEAF
TRBV30	TRBJ1-2	12	AWIPRESGYGYT
TRBV11-2	TRBJ2-2	13	ASSLQTAYTGELF
TRBV27	TRBJ2-7	11	ASKAGGPDEQY
TRBV27	TRBJ1-1	13	ASSLSTQGNTEAF
TRBV4-1	TRBJ2-4	13	ASSQVGRGKNIQY
TRBV28	TRBJ2-7	14	ASSSLGGQSSYEQY
TRBV6-5	TRBJ2-7	11	ASILTGIHEQY
TRBV5-5	TRBJ2-7	12	ASSLPGAGYEQY
TRBV12-5	TRBJ2-7	13	ASAPGRGGTYEQY